These 24 T cell receptor beta chains originate from one sample sequenced in a study of T cell responses to AZD1222 COVID-19 vaccine. Profiled with immunoSEQ multiplex PCR; TCRdb holds only in-frame clones, not every one. The profile shows around 100,000 clones, about nine tenths of them singletons. The sample here was peripheral blood, taken on day 0 of AZD1222 vaccination. The receptors were sampled from an adult in good health.

V usage is TRBV27 and J usage is TRBJ2-1, with TRBD2 matching 15 bases. V dropped 2 bases and J dropped 9; count of bases not matched to a gene: 2. Per the germline V gene, CDR1 is MNHEY and CDR2 is SMNVEV (reference sequence). The CDR3 length is 15 residues. CDR3 bases: TGTGCCAGCAGTTTAGGGACTAGCGGGAGGAGTGAGCAGTTCTTC. Its protein product is CASSLGTSGRSEQFF.

The chain employs TRBV6-5 and TRBJ1-5; TRBD1 aligns across 9 bases. V trimming: 11 bases; J trimming: 6 bases; junction bases outside the gene matches: 8. Germline lookup yields CDR1 MNHEY and CDR2 SVGAGI. The CDR3 has 13 amino acids. CDR3 nucleotide sequence: TGTGCCGGCGGACAGGGGATTGGTCAGCCCCAGCATTTT. Translated: CAGGQGIGQPQHF.

V usage is TRBV4-2 and J usage is TRBJ2-7, with 10 bases matching TRBD2. Germline V gene lookup returns CDR1 LGHNA and CDR2 YNFKEQ. Unmatched junction bases numbered 7, after V lost 0 bases and J lost 2 bases. The CDR3 spans 17 residues. As DNA, the CDR3 is TGTGCCAGCAGCCAAGAGGGAGCGGGAGGGCCCCCCTACGAGCAGTACTTC. This sequence encodes CASSQEGAGGPPYEQYF.

The rearrangement joins TRBV7-2 to TRBJ2-7; D perhaps matches TRBD1 (5 bases). The germline V gene encodes CDR1 SGHTA and CDR2 FQGNSA. The CDR3 spans 15 residues. Between the trimmed V and J ends, which lost 5 bases and 1 base, there was a span of 15 bases. As DNA, the CDR3 is TGTGCCAGCAGCCTGCTTGGGGCACTTTCCTACGAGCAGTACTTC. Its translation is CASSLLGALSYEQYF.

This sequence joins TRBV20-1 and TRBJ2-1; D is possibly TRBD2 (6 bases). CDR3 size: 11 residues. The germline CDR1 and CDR2 sequences are DFQATT and SNEGSKA (reference sequence). CDR3 loop: CAPRRGDEQFF. The CDR3 region has the DNA TGCGCACCCCGGAGGGGCGATGAGCAGTTCTTC.

The V gene is TRBV10-1, the J gene TRBJ2-7, with D perhaps matching TRBD2 (8 bases). Looked up from germline, CDR1 is WNHNN and CDR2 is SYGVQD (reference sequence). V lost 9 bases and J 0 bases, leaving 18 bases between the germline ends. The CDR3 runs 15 residues. In DNA, the CDR3 is TGCGCCAGAGACAAGACAGGGACTAGCTCCTACGAGCAGTACTTC. Amino acids: CARDKTGTSSYEQYF.

The gene calls are TRBV5-6 and TRBJ1-1, with a weak D call TRBD1 (5 bases). Per germline, CDR1 SGHDT and CDR2 YYEEEE. V was shortened by 0 bases and J by 0 bases, with 6 bases between the two germline ends. The CDR3 runs to 14 residues. In DNA, the CDR3 is TGTGCCAGCAGCTTGGGAGGGGTGAACACTGAAGCTTTCTTT. It translates to CASSLGGVNTEAFF.

The chain combines TRBV12-2 with TRBJ1-6. TRBV12-2 is labeled a pseudogene. The length of the CDR3 is 16 residues. As DNA, the CDR3 is TGTGCAAGTCGCCTGGGGCCGGGACCACCCGACACACCCCTCCACTTT. Its protein product is CASRLGPGPPDTPLHF.

The chain combines TRBV28 with TRBJ1-4; possible D gene TRBD1, 5 bases. Trimming took 3 bases from V and 8 from J, leaving 13 bases between them. Germline CDR1 reads MDHEN; CDR2 reads SYDVKM. This CDR3 spans 14 amino acids. DNA of the CDR3: TGTGCCAGCAGTTTTATCCTCGAGGGGGAAAAACTGTTTTTT. It codes for CASSFILEGEKLFF.

The V call is TRBV2, the J call TRBJ1-5; no firm D call. Trimming pared 2 bases from V and 5 bases from J, leaving 10 bases between. CDR3 length equals 14 residues. Germline lookup yields CDR1 SNHLY and CDR2 FYNNEI. The CDR3 DNA follows: TGTGCCAGCAGTGAACGGAGGCTTTATCAGCCCCAGCATTTT. This translates into CASSERRLYQPQHF. Looking up the rest from reference TRBV2 and TRBJ1-5 gives the full variable domain: EPEVTQTPSHQVTQMGQEVILRCVPISNHLYFYWYRQILGQKVEFLVSFYNNEISEKSEIFDDQFSVERPDGSNFTLKIRSTKLEDSAMYFCASSERRLYQPQHFGDGTRLSIL.

CDR3 bases: TGTGCCAGCAGTACGGGACAGGGGAATTACAATGAGCAGTTCTTC. Translated, it gives CASSTGQGNYNEQFF. The gene calls are TRBV6-5 and TRBJ2-1, with 10 bases that match TRBD1. The V gene end was trimmed by 5 bases and the J gene end by 4 bases; junction bases not matched to a gene: 5. Looked up from germline, CDR1 is MNHEY and CDR2 is SVGAGI. This CDR3 region has 15 residues.

The chain carries TRBV5-1 and TRBJ1-1; D is undetermined. V lost 4 bases, J lost 2 bases, and 6 bases lay in between. CDR3 length: 12 residues. Per the germline V gene, CDR1 is SGHRS and CDR2 is YFSETQ. CDR3 loop: CASSEGNTEAFF. The CDR3 DNA sequence: TGCGCCAGCAGCGAGGGAAACACTGAAGCTTTCTTT. Full variable domain (outside the CDR3, taken from reference TRBV5-1 and TRBJ1-1): KAGVTQTPRYLIKTRGQQVTLSCSPISGHRSVSWYQQTPGQGLQFLFEYFSETQRNKGNFPGRFSGRQFSNSRSEMNVSTLELGDSALYLCASSEGNTEAFFGQGTRLTVV.

V usage is TRBV24-1 and J usage is TRBJ2-1; TRBD2 is a possible D gene (6 bases). Germline V CDR1 and CDR2: KGHDR, SFDVKD. The V end was cut by 4 bases, the J end by 10 bases, with 22 bases between. The CDR3 contains 16 residues. In DNA form, the CDR3 reads TGTGCCACCAGTGACCGTTCCGACCCGCGGGACTGGGAGCAGTTCTTC. Protein: CATSDRSDPRDWEQFF.

This chain links TRBV12-3 or TRBV12-4 with TRBJ1-4; D is uncertain. The CDR3 runs 13 residues. Trimming pared 8 bases from V and 4 bases from J, leaving 11 bases between. CDR3 sequence (DNA): TGTGCCAGCTCCCGTACAAATAATGAAAAACTGTTTTTT. Its protein product is CASSRTNNEKLFF.

The rearrangement links TRBV24-1 to TRBJ1-1; D may be TRBD1 (5 bases). CDR3 length: 15 amino acids. Germline CDR1 reads KGHDR; CDR2 reads SFDVKD. V lost 4 bases and J lost 1, with 12 bases in between. This CDR3 reads CATSDYRQQNTEAFF. Written as DNA, the CDR3 is TGTGCCACCAGTGACTATAGACAGCAGAACACTGAAGCTTTCTTT.

The genes are TRBV5-5 and TRBJ2-7; 8 bases agree with TRBD1. The CDR3 has 14 amino acids. With 4 bases clipped from V and 2 bases from J, the junction kept 5 bases outside the gene matches. CDR1 and CDR2 from the germline V gene are SGHKS and YYEKEE (reference sequence). CDR3 region: CASSTGQGPYEQYF. In DNA, the CDR3 is TGTGCCAGCAGCACCGGACAGGGCCCCTACGAGCAGTACTTC.

The V gene is TRBV30, the J gene TRBJ2-5; weak D call: TRBD1 (5 bases). CDR1 GTSNPN and CDR2 SVGIG come from the germline V gene (reference sequence). The CDR3 is made up of 12 amino acids. The germline V and J ends were trimmed by 4 bases and 4 bases, with 10 bases remaining between them. The CDR3, as DNA: TGTGCCTGGACACCTCAGGGAGAGACCCAGTACTTC. It codes for CAWTPQGETQYF.

The chain recombines TRBV28 with TRBJ2-5; D possibly corresponds to TRBD2 (5 bases). Germline CDR1 and CDR2: MDHEN and SYDVKM. V was pared by 7 bases and J by 5 bases, with 20 bases between. There are 15 residues in the CDR3. The CDR3 loop is CASTDVRGVGETQYF. As DNA, the CDR3 is TGTGCCAGCACTGACGTACGGGGAGTGGGGGAGACCCAGTACTTC. Drawing the rest from reference TRBV28 and TRBJ2-5, the complete variable domain is DVKVTQSSRYLVKRTGEKVFLECVQDMDHENMFWYRQDPGLGLRLIYFSYDVKMKEKGDIPEGYSVSREKKERFSLILESASTNQTSMYLCASTDVRGVGETQYFGPGTRLLVL.

The chain joins TRBV19 to TRBJ1-4; a possible D gene is TRBD1 (5 bases). The germline V and J ends were trimmed by 4 bases and 7 bases, with 19 bases remaining between them. CDR1 and CDR2 from the germline V gene are LNHDA and SQIVND (reference sequence). The CDR3 consists of 16 residues. The CDR3 coding sequence is TGTGCCAGTAGTACCCGTGGGGCAGGGTCTGGTGAAAAACTGTTTTTT. This encodes CASSTRGAGSGEKLFF. The entire variable domain, with the rest obtained from reference TRBV19 and TRBJ1-4, is as follows: DGGITQSPKYLFRKEGQNVTLSCEQNLNHDAMYWYRQDPGQGLRLIYYSQIVNDFQKGDIAEGYSVSREKKESFPLTVTSAQKNPTAFYLCASSTRGAGSGEKLFFGSGTQLSVL.

This clone is a singleton in its sample. The rearrangement joins TRBV5-4 to TRBJ2-1, with D unclear. The CDR3 covers 17 residues. Trimming took off 4 bases at V and 0 bases at J, with 17 bases between the two ends. Germline CDR1 reads SGHNT; CDR2 reads YYREEE (reference sequence). The CDR3 here is CASSLLHTASSYNEQFF. CDR3 nucleotides: TGTGCCAGCAGCCTACTCCACACAGCTAGCTCCTACAATGAGCAGTTCTTC.

V usage is TRBV5-8 and J usage is TRBJ2-1; 12 nucleotides line up with TRBD2. CDR1 and CDR2 from the germline V gene are SGHTS and YDEGEE. Germline trimming cut 3 bases from V and 5 bases from J; bases unmatched to any gene: 18. The CDR3 runs 20 residues. The CDR3 DNA sequence: TGTGCCAGCAGCTCGGGCCCACTGACTAGCGGGAGCTTTTACCACAATGAGCAGTTCTTC. This translates into CASSSGPLTSGSFYHNEQFF.

This clone has a single count. CDR3 DNA sequence: TGTGCCAGCAGAGAACGACAGGGGGGCTACGAGCAGTACTTC. Its translation: CASRERQGGYEQYF. The chain couples TRBV16 to TRBJ2-7; 9 bases fit TRBD1. V trimming: 6 bases; J trimming: 3 bases; junction bases outside the gene matches: 6. The germline gives CDR1 KGHSY, CDR2 FQNENV. The CDR3 is 14 residues long. Full variable domain (outside the CDR3, taken from reference TRBV16 and TRBJ2-7): GEEVAQTPKHLVRGEGQKAKLYCAPIKGHSYVFWYQQVLKNEFKFLISFQNENVFDETGMPKERFSAKCLPNSPCSLEIQATKLEDSAVYFCASRERQGGYEQYFGPGTRLTVT.

This CDR3 reads CASSLAGPYEQYF. CDR3 coding DNA: TGTGCCAGCAGCCTAGCGGGGCCCTACGAGCAGTACTTC. This chain joins TRBV27 and TRBJ2-7, with 9 bases fitting TRBD2. With V trimmed by 6 bases and J by 2 bases, 2 bases remained unmatched. CDR3 size: 13 residues. Germline CDR1 is MNHEY and CDR2 is SMNVEV (reference sequence).

This chain links TRBV5-4 with TRBJ1-3; D unresolved. Germline loops: CDR1 SGHNT, CDR2 YYREEE (reference sequence). The CDR3 consists of 16 residues. The V and J ends lost 4 bases and 0 bases respectively, with 14 bases between them. The CDR3 DNA sequence: TGTGCCAGCAGCCGGGGAGGGCCGATCTCTGGAAACACCATATATTTT. This sequence encodes CASSRGGPISGNTIYF.